This TCR beta chain was recorded in a study of T cell repertoires in cytomegalovirus infection. Overall study: Based on public TCR beta signatures, there were indications of CMV infection and of a matching HLA type. The study's findings and limits: Carriers of CMV and the relevant HLA type were discriminated by public TCR beta frequency. Ex vivo responses were dominated by HLA-C-restricted CMV-specific TCR beta clonotypes.

Points on this clonotype: What it recognizes is unknown.

Per the germline V gene, CDR1 is MNHNY and CDR2 is SVGAGI (reference sequence). This CDR3 region has 12 residues. V was pared by 2 bases and J by 10 bases, with 8 bases between. One entry per CDR3 protein, called by TCRdb with MiXCR from the reads. The sample consists of fewer than 700,000 distinct CDR3 sequences, roughly 24% of them appearing once. The chain combines TRBV6-6 with TRBJ1-4, with unresolved D. The clonotype was recovered from a human donor in good health (CMV status not recorded). Some clones in this sample may be carry-over from other donors' samples. Sequencing input: CD8+ T cells from PBMCs. CDR3 nucleotides: TGTGCCAGCAGTTACGGGGAGGGAAAACTGTTTTTT. Translated, it gives CASSYGEGKLFF.